A single sample is the source of the 10 T cell receptor beta chains below, sequenced in a study of shared clonotypes between healthy human individuals. Assay: immunoSEQ multiplex PCR; the TCRdb copy retains only in-frame clones and omits some. The table shows about 1.5 million clones, with around 97% occurring only once. Sequenced input: naive CD4+ T cells sorted from blood. Subset described: CD45RA+ positively selected. The receptor set was obtained from a man in his thirties or forties in good health.

In this sample, this clone turned up once. The chain carries TRBV10-3 and TRBJ2-7; 7 bases match TRBD2. Germline CDR1 is ENHRY and CDR2 is SYGVKD. J gave up 4 bases and V 8 bases, and 8 bases lay outside the gene matches. There are 13 residues in the CDR3. The CDR3, as DNA: TGTGCCATCGGGACTACCAAACCATACGAGCAGTACTTC. It yields the protein CAIGTTKPYEQYF.

The chain uses TRBV11-2 and TRBJ1-1; TRBD1 agrees at 12 bases. J lost 9 bases, V lost 6 bases, and 5 bases had no gene match. Germline-derived CDR1 and CDR2 are SGHAT and FQNNGV. The CDR3 runs 13 residues. The CDR3: CASRGTGGAKAFF. CDR3 DNA sequence: TGTGCCAGCAGAGGGACAGGGGGCGCAAAAGCTTTCTTT.

This chain links TRBV27 with TRBJ1-1, with TRBD1 matching over 7 bases. This CDR3 contains 13 residues. V lost 3 bases to trimming and J lost 6 bases; unmatched junction nucleotides: 4. CDR1 and CDR2 from the germline V gene are MNHEY and SMNVEV (reference sequence). CDR3 residues: CASSFIGGSEAFF. The CDR3 DNA reads TGTGCCAGCAGTTTCATAGGGGGCTCTGAAGCTTTCTTT.

The V call is TRBV27, the J call TRBJ2-3, with D unresolved. CDR3 size: 14 residues. Trimming took 6 bases from V and 4 from J, leaving 14 bases between them. Germline CDR1 reads MNHEY; CDR2 reads SMNVEV (reference sequence). CDR3 bases: TGTGCCAGCAGCTTCCTGATGGGCTCAGATACGCAGTATTTT. Protein sequence: CASSFLMGSDTQYF.

With respect to this clone: The same CDR3 also results from other DNA sequences found in this sample. The chain couples TRBV9 to TRBJ2-7, with 9 bases identical to TRBD1. The CDR3 is 15 residues long. V shed 0 bases and J 3 bases; nucleotides not matched to a gene: 4. CDR1 and CDR2 from the germline V gene are SGDLS and YYNGEE. The DNA for the CDR3 is TGTGCCAGCAGCGTAGGAGGGACAGGGATCTACGAGCAGTACTTC. Translating it yields CASSVGGTGIYEQYF.

V usage is TRBV25-1 and J usage is TRBJ2-2; 9 bases align to TRBD1. Germline CDR1 and CDR2: MGHDK and SYGVNS. Trimming at V came to 6 bases and at J to 0 bases, leaving 8 bases not matched to a gene. The CDR3 loop spans 17 amino acids. CDR3: CASRQTGGLANTGELFF. The CDR3 DNA is TGTGCCAGCAGACAGACAGGGGGTTTAGCGAACACCGGGGAGCTGTTTTTT.

This clone was recorded only once. As DNA, the CDR3 is TGTGCCAGCGGGACAGGTGGGGGAAATCAGCCCCAGCATTTT. Its translation is CASGTGGGNQPQHF. The rearrangement links TRBV6-4 to TRBJ1-5; 8 nucleotides agree with TRBD1. After removal of 8 bases from V and 4 bases from J, the junction contained 7 bases not matched to a gene. The CDR3 has 14 residues. Germline V CDR1 and CDR2: MRHNA, SNTAGT.

The chain links TRBV19 to TRBJ2-6; 9 bases match TRBD1. CDR3 length equals 18 residues. J lost 2 bases, V lost 1 base, and 6 bases had no gene match. The germline CDR1 and CDR2 sequences are LNHDA and SQIVND (reference sequence). DNA of the CDR3: TGTGCCAGTAGTATAGGAGGACAGGGGTTTACTGGGGCCAACGTCCTGACTTTC. Translating it yields CASSIGGQGFTGANVLTF.

V and J are TRBV28 and TRBJ2-7; 8 positions match TRBD1. J lost 6 bases, V lost 6 bases, and 13 bases had no gene match. There are 15 residues in the CDR3. Germline V lookup: CDR1 MDHEN, CDR2 SYDVKM. The CDR3 reads CASSLTGTGGREQYF. CDR3 DNA sequence: TGTGCCAGCAGCTTGACCGGGACAGGCGGTCGCGAGCAGTACTTC.

The chain combines TRBV5-1 with TRBJ2-3, with a weak D call TRBD1 (5 bases). V dropped 4 bases and J dropped 4 bases, with 19 bases sitting between them. This CDR3 has 16 amino acids. Looked up from germline, CDR1 is SGHRS and CDR2 is YFSETQ. In DNA, the CDR3 is TGCGCCAGCAGCCAACGACCGGGCAGGGCAGCAGATACGCAGTATTTT. It codes for CASSQRPGRAADTQYF.